A selection of T cell receptor beta chains follows, all from one sample in a study of cytomegalovirus exposure and HLA in healthy donors. Libraries were prepared by immunoSEQ multiplex PCR; TCRdb keeps only in-frame clonotypes and omits some of them. This repertoire shows more than 150,000 clones, roughly nine tenths found once; its top ten account for 0.2% to 0.3%. The specimen sequenced was PBMCs. All receptors come from a girl under three years old in good health and CMV-seronegative. Both conserved end residues are part of each CDR3. D genes are given only for firm matches. Rows may omit the clone size; those that give it use once, few, many or a size class.

CDR3aa,CDR3nt,abundance,d_gene,v_gene,j_gene
CASSDSVPYSPSSYEQYF,TGTGCCAGCAGTGACTCCGTCCCCTATAGCCCCAGCTCCTACGAGCAGTACTTC,.,.,TRBV6-4,TRBJ2-7
CASSEPYNEQFF,TGTGCCAGCAGTGAACCGTACAATGAGCAGTTCTTC,once,.,TRBV6-1,TRBJ2-1
CASSEAHRSNQPQHF,TGTGCCAGCAGTGAAGCTCACAGAAGCAATCAGCCCCAGCATTTT,.,.,TRBV6-1,TRBJ1-5
CASSLPGSSYNEQFF,TGCGCCAGCAGCTTACCGGGGAGCTCCTACAATGAGCAGTTCTTC,.,.,TRBV5-1,TRBJ2-1
CASSLDVGSSDEQYF,TGTGCCAGCAGCTTGGATGTCGGGAGCTCCGACGAGCAGTACTTC,.,.,TRBV5-4,TRBJ2-7
CASSQEGGRGNEQFF,TGCGCCAGCAGCCAAGAAGGGGGCAGGGGCAATGAGCAGTTCTTC,.,TRBD1,TRBV4-1,TRBJ2-1
CASSRKPGQVEQYF,TGTGCCAGCAGCAGAAAACCGGGACAGGTCGAGCAGTACTTC,.,TRBD1,TRBV7-6,TRBJ2-7
CASSDSGGGNIQYF,TGTGCCAGCAGCGACTCAGGGGGCGGAAACATTCAGTACTTC,.,TRBD1,TRBV9,TRBJ2-4
CATNGPGGGYGYTF,TGTGCCACCAACGGTCCAGGGGGCGGTTATGGCTACACCTTC,.,TRBD1,TRBV19,TRBJ1-2
CASSHIPLVGNYGYTF,TGTGCCAGCAGCCATATCCCCTTGGTCGGGAACTATGGCTACACCTTC,.,.,TRBV5-4,TRBJ1-2
CAWSDRVSSYGYTF,TGTGCCTGGAGTGACAGGGTGTCAAGCTATGGCTACACCTTC,.,.,TRBV30,TRBJ1-2
CASSQDGPAGESHEQYF,TGTGCCAGCAGCCAAGATGGCCCTGCGGGAGAGTCCCACGAGCAGTACTTC,few,TRBD2,TRBV4-2,TRBJ2-7
CASSSTGYYGYTF,TGTGCCAGCAGCTCGACAGGGTACTATGGCTACACCTTC,.,TRBD1,TRBV6-5,TRBJ1-2
CASSSLMYQETQYF,TGTGCCAGCAGTTCTCTAATGTACCAAGAGACCCAGTACTTC,.,.,TRBV27,TRBJ2-5
CAVGLAGPDTQYF,TGTGCCGTAGGACTAGCGGGTCCAGATACGCAGTATTTT,.,TRBD2,TRBV25-1,TRBJ2-3
CAWSQDRRYEQYF,TGTGCCTGGAGTCAGGACAGGAGGTACGAGCAGTACTTC,.,TRBD1,TRBV30,TRBJ2-7